This section outlines one TCR beta chain sequence together with its context. Its specificity is not known. In TCRdb, the 5' RACE reads were re-called with MiXCR into one record per CDR3 protein. The sample holds more than 350,000 distinct CDR3 sequences, 11% seen once. The data were taken from a study of T cells after yellow fever vaccination. Whole-study context: SMART-Seq v4 Ultra Low Input served to prepare low-cell-number fractions. Findings of the study overall: Most clones from primary vaccination were detected again post-booster (roughly 95% CD4, around 90% CD8).

Here the sequenced sample was PBMCs, taken on the day of the first yellow fever vaccination. The sequence came from a man younger than 35 who received the YFV17D yellow fever vaccine.

As DNA, the CDR3 is TGTGCCAGCAGCCCGGGGGCCGGGAAAGATACGCAGTATTTT. Protein sequence: CASSPGAGKDTQYF. The chain links TRBV7-2 to TRBJ2-3; D may be TRBD1 or TRBD2 (6 bases each). V shed 5 bases and J shed 5 bases, with 14 bases lying between them. CDR3 size: 14 residues. Germline values: CDR1 SGHTA, CDR2 FQGNSA.